The 20 T cell receptor beta chains reported below all come from one sample, sequenced in a study of chemoradiotherapy in HPV16-positive cancers. Using immunoSEQ multiplex PCR, the repertoire was profiled, and TCRdb retains in-frame clones only, with some absent. This sample has more than 13,000 clones; about 91% occur once, and the top ten carry 3.5%. Sample: blood, taken from a patient who underwent chemoradiotherapy. These TCRs come from a human donor with HPV-associated anogenital cancer.

The chain has TRBV7-9 and TRBJ1-5, with no clear D. The CDR3 length is 13 residues. V was trimmed by 1 base and J by 5 bases, leaving 6 bases between them. Per the germline V gene, CDR1 is SEHNR and CDR2 is FQNEAQ (reference sequence). The CDR3 loop reads CASSLDGYQPQHF. As DNA, the CDR3 is TGTGCCAGCAGCTTAGATGGTTATCAGCCCCAGCATTTT. The variable domain in full, with the rest retrieved from reference TRBV7-9 and TRBJ1-5, is DTGVSQNPRHKITKRGQNVTFRCDPISEHNRLYWYRQTLGQGPEFLTYFQNEAQLEKSRLLSDRFSAERPKGSFSTLEIQRTEQGDSAMYLCASSLDGYQPQHFGDGTRLSIL.

The CDR3 here is CASSSNDRGAEAFF. CDR3 DNA sequence: TGTGCCAGCAGCTCTAACGACAGGGGCGCTGAAGCTTTCTTT. The V gene is TRBV5-6, the J gene TRBJ1-1; 8 bases are shared with TRBD1. The CDR3 sequence is 14 residues long. Trimming removed 3 bases from V and 6 bases from J; junction bases left unmatched: 7. Germline-derived CDR1 and CDR2 are SGHDT and YYEEEE. The whole variable domain, remainder taken from reference TRBV5-6 and TRBJ1-1, is DAGVTQSPTHLIKTRGQQVTLRCSPKSGHDTVSWYQQALGQGPQFIFQYYEEEERQRGNFPDRFSGHQFPNYSSELNVNALLLGDSALYLCASSSNDRGAEAFFGQGTRLTVV.

Sample share makes this clone medium-sized (0.01 to 0.1%). The chain uses TRBV27 and TRBJ1-1; a possible D gene is TRBD1 (5 bases). Germline-derived CDR1 and CDR2 are MNHEY and SMNVEV (reference sequence). V was shortened by 5 bases and J by 5 bases, with 24 bases between the two germline ends. The CDR3 runs 17 residues. This chain's CDR3 is CASSKAFRRGKGTEAFF. CDR3 DNA sequence: TGTGCCAGCAGTAAGGCATTCCGAAGGGGTAAGGGGACTGAAGCTTTCTTT.

The count of this clone is one. This chain links TRBV4-2 with TRBJ1-1, with unresolved D. Germline values: CDR1 LGHNA, CDR2 YNFKEQ. V lost 0 bases to trimming and J lost 4 bases, with 12 bases between them. This CDR3 has 15 amino acids. In nucleotides, the CDR3 is TGTGCCAGCAGCCAAGAAGGTGGGAGCTTCACTGAAGCTTTCTTT. Protein product: CASSQEGGSFTEAFF.

The chain is built from TRBV5-1 and TRBJ2-5; 11 bases agree with TRBD2. The V gene end was trimmed by 1 base and the J gene end by 2 bases; junction bases not matched to a gene: 7. The CDR3 sequence is 17 residues long. Germline V gene sequence: CDR1 SGHRS, CDR2 YFSETQ. DNA for the CDR3: TGCGCCAGCAGCTTGAGGAGTAGCGGGGGGGTACAAGAGACCCAGTACTTC. Translation: CASSLRSSGGVQETQYF.

The chain combines TRBV5-1 with TRBJ1-4; 8 bases align to TRBD1. This CDR3 comprises 15 residues. Germline V gives CDR1 SGHRS, CDR2 YFSETQ. V gave up 3 bases and J gave up 7 bases; unmatched junction bases: 8. The CDR3 reads CASSSQDRDGEKLFF. The CDR3 DNA follows: TGCGCCAGCAGCTCCCAGGACAGGGACGGTGAAAAACTGTTTTTT.

The CDR3 DNA sequence: TGTGCCAGCAGTTTCCGGGGGTCCTATCAGCCCCAGCATTTT. It encodes CASSFRGSYQPQHF. The V gene is TRBV27, the J gene TRBJ1-5; tentatively, D is TRBD1 (5 bases). Germline CDR1 and CDR2: MNHEY and SMNVEV (reference sequence). Between the trimmed V and J ends, which lost 3 bases and 5 bases, there was a span of 11 bases. The CDR3 covers 14 residues.

V and J are TRBV6-1 and TRBJ1-6; D remains unclear. In germline, CDR1 is MNHNS, CDR2 SASEGT. There are 15 residues in the CDR3. V was cut by 0 bases and J by 9 bases, with 12 bases left in between. The CDR3 DNA reads as TGTGCCAGCAGTGAAGCGCTTGGGTCCGGTTCACCCCTCCACTTT. Amino acids: CASSEALGSGSPLHF.

The chain recombines TRBV27 with TRBJ2-1; 11 nucleotides align to TRBD2. The CDR3 is 16 residues long. J was trimmed by 4 bases and V by 6 bases; bases with no gene match: 8. Germline lookup yields CDR1 MNHEY and CDR2 SMNVEV (reference sequence). The CDR3 protein is CASRPGTSGSYNEQFF. CDR3 in DNA: TGTGCCAGCAGACCCGGGACTAGCGGTTCTTACAATGAGCAGTTCTTC.

In this sample, this clone turned up once. The V gene is TRBV29-1, the J gene TRBJ2-3; the match to TRBD2 covers 11 bases. V trimming: 6 bases; J trimming: 2 bases; junction bases outside the gene matches: 13. Germline-derived CDR1 and CDR2 are SQVTM and ANQGSEA. The CDR3 runs to 17 residues. The CDR3 DNA reads TGCAGCGTGGCACGCCCCCTAGCGGGGGGACTCACAGATACGCAGTATTTT. It is translated as CSVARPLAGGLTDTQYF.

The J gene is TRBJ1-1, the V gene TRBV30; a weak D match, TRBD1 (5 bases). This CDR3 spans 13 amino acids. CDR1 is GTSNPN, CDR2 SVGIG, per germline (reference sequence). The V end lost 6 bases, the J end lost 4 bases, and 15 bases lay between the germline ends. The CDR3 is CACFRGASTEAFF. In DNA form, the CDR3 reads TGTGCCTGCTTTCGTGGGGCTAGCACTGAAGCTTTCTTT. The variable domain in full, with the rest retrieved from reference TRBV30 and TRBJ1-1, is SQTIHQWPATLVQPVGSPLSLECTVEGTSNPNLYWYRQAAGRGLQLLFYSVGIGQISSEVPQNLSASRPQDRQFILSSKKLLLSDSGFYLCACFRGASTEAFFGQGTRLTVV.

V and J are TRBV9 and TRBJ1-1, with no clear D. CDR3 size: 12 residues. CDR1 is SGDLS, CDR2 YYNGEE, per germline. V lost 4 bases and J lost 1, with 5 bases in between. CDR3 bases: TGTGCCAGCAGCCCCCAGAACACTGAAGCTTTCTTT. Translated, it gives CASSPQNTEAFF.

The J gene is TRBJ2-1, the V gene TRBV29-1, with 8 bases fitting TRBD1. Per the germline V gene, CDR1 is SQVTM and CDR2 is ANQGSEA. CDR3 size: 16 residues. V shed 8 bases and J 9 bases; nucleotides not matched to a gene: 21. CDR3 protein: CSNGVDRAPLVGEQFF. In nucleotides, the CDR3 is TGCAGCAATGGAGTGGACAGGGCGCCCTTGGTTGGTGAGCAGTTCTTC.

The CDR3 nucleotides are TGTGCCAGCAGTTTAGCAGGGACTCACTCTATCCAAGAGACCCAGTACTTC. Translated: CASSLAGTHSIQETQYF. The V call is TRBV28, the J call TRBJ2-5; a weak D match, TRBD2 (6 bases). V was trimmed by 2 bases and J by 1 base, leaving 17 bases between them. CDR1 is MDHEN, CDR2 SYDVKM, per germline. This CDR3 has 17 residues.

This clone came up a few times. The chain links TRBV19 to TRBJ2-2; D tentatively fits TRBD1 or TRBD2 (5 bases each). The CDR3 covers 15 residues. Germline V gene data show CDR1 as LNHDA and CDR2 as SQIVND (reference sequence). V dropped 5 bases and J dropped 0 bases, with 10 bases sitting between them. CDR3 sequence: CASSLGGSNTGELFF. CDR3 nucleotides: TGTGCCAGTAGTCTTGGGGGATCGAACACCGGGGAGCTGTTTTTT.

The chain links TRBV11-3 to TRBJ2-1, with no clear D. Trimming removed 6 bases at V and 1 base at J, with 7 bases between. The CDR3 runs 13 residues. The germline CDR1 and CDR2 sequences are SGHNT and YENEEA. The DNA of the CDR3 is TGTGCCAGCAGTAAGGCTTCCTACAATGAGCAGTTCTTC. It is translated as CASSKASYNEQFF.

The rearrangement uses TRBV5-1 and TRBJ2-7, with 11 positions matching TRBD1. The CDR3 has 14 amino acids. Germline loops: CDR1 SGHRS, CDR2 YFSETQ. After removal of 3 bases from V and 6 bases from J, the junction contained 5 bases not matched to a gene. This CDR3 reads CASSSDRGLREQYF. DNA for the CDR3: TGCGCCAGCAGCTCGGACAGGGGGCTTCGCGAGCAGTACTTC.

The V and J genes are TRBV27 and TRBJ2-7; D assignment may be TRBD1 or TRBD2 (6 bases each). The germline gives CDR1 MNHEY, CDR2 SMNVEV (reference sequence). The CDR3 loop spans 15 amino acids. V shed 6 bases and J shed 2 bases, with 17 bases lying between them. The CDR3 is CASRRLGGPAYEQYF. DNA for the CDR3: TGTGCCAGCAGACGCCTTGGGGGGCCCGCCTACGAGCAGTACTTC.

The table lists this clone with a count of one. The gene calls are TRBV19 and TRBJ1-2; D uncertain. CDR1 and CDR2 from the germline V gene are LNHDA and SQIVND (reference sequence). CDR3 size: 13 residues. V was shortened by 10 bases and J by 2 bases, with 14 bases between the two germline ends. CDR3 sequence (DNA): TGTGCCACCCAGGAAGGGCGAAACTATGGCTACACCTTC. This gives the protein CATQEGRNYGYTF.

The chain carries TRBV2 and TRBJ1-1; D is perhaps TRBD1 (6 bases). The CDR3 has 14 residues. V gave up 7 bases and J gave up 0 bases, with 12 bases separating them. Germline V lookup: CDR1 SNHLY, CDR2 FYNNEI. CDR3: CASTWTALNTEAFF. CDR3 sequence (DNA): TGTGCCAGCACTTGGACAGCCTTGAACACTGAAGCTTTCTTT.